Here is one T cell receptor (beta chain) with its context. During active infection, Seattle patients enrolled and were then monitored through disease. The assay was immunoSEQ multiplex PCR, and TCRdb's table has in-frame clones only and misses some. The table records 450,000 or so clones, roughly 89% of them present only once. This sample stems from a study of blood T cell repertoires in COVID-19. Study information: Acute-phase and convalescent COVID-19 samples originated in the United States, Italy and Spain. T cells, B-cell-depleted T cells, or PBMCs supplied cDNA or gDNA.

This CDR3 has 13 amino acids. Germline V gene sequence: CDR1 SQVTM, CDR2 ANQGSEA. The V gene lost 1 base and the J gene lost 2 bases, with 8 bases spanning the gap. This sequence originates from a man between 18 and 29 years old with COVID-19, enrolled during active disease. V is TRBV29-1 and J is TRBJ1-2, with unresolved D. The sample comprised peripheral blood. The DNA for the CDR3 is TGCAGCGTTGAAGCTGACGGGAACTATGGCTACACCTTC. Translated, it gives CSVEADGNYGYTF.